The T cell receptor (beta chain) described here comes from a study of blood T cell repertoires in COVID-19. Study information: Whether acute or convalescent, the COVID-19 samples came from the United States, Italy and Spain. The analysed material was cDNA or gDNA that came from T cells, B-cell-depleted T cells, or PBMCs.

Trimming at V came to 2 bases and at J to 6 bases, leaving 4 bases not matched to a gene. There are 14 residues in the CDR3. The germline V gene has CDR1 SGHRS and CDR2 YFSETQ. As for this clone: Within the sample, other DNA sequences also encode this same CDR3.

Method: immunoSEQ multiplex PCR; TCRdb's copy keeps in-frame clones and lacks some. This repertoire shows approximately 330,000 clones, roughly 88% found once; its top ten account for approximately 4%. The sequence derives from a woman aged 45-65 years with active or convalescent COVID-19. This chain links TRBV5-1 with TRBJ2-1; 8 bases agree with TRBD1. Sequencing was performed on peripheral blood. The CDR3 spells CASSLGQGSNEQFF. The CDR3 coding sequence is TGCGCCAGCAGCTTAGGACAGGGCTCCAATGAGCAGTTCTTC.